This T cell receptor (beta chain) derives from a study of T cells expressing NK-cell markers. Study-wide background: The study sequenced eight donors, seven HCMV-seropositive and one seronegative. Study results and limitations: CD8+ T cells in roughly six donors included dominant NKG2C+ clonotypes at roughly 1.0-7.0%. Four donors likewise had their CD3+CD56-NKG2C+ fraction led by these clonotypes.

This CDR3 has 17 residues. With regard to this clonotype: Its antigen is not identified.

TCR beta cDNA was generated via 5'RACE template switching incorporating UMIs. TCRdb re-called the 5' RACE reads; every CDR3 protein appears as one record, without DNA. The listing contains around 470,000 distinct CDR3 sequences. The gene calls are TRBV12-3 or TRBV12-4 and TRBJ2-1; TCRdb picks TRBD2, but there is no DNA to check that call. The sequencing sample was made of blood T cells: a sorted CD56 or NKG2C T cell subset, CD4+ or CD8+ T cells, or bulk PBMC T cells (not recorded which). This sequence originates from a woman aged 50 to 65 in good health. CDR3: CASSLVRTHTTYNEQFF.